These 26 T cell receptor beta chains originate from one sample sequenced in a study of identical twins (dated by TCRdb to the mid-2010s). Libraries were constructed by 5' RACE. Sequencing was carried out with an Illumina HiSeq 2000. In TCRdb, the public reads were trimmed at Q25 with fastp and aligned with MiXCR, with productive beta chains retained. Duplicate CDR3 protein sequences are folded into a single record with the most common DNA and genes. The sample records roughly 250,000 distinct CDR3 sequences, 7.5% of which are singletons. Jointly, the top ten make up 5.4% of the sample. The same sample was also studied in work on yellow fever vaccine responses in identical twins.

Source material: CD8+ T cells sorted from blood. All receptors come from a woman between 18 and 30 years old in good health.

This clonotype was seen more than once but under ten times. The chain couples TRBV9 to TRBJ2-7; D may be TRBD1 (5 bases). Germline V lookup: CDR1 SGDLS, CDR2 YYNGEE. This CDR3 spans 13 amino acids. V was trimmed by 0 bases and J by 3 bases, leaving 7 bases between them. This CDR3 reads CASSVGQLYEQYF. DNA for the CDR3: TGTGCCAGCAGCGTAGGACAGCTCTACGAGCAGTACTTC.

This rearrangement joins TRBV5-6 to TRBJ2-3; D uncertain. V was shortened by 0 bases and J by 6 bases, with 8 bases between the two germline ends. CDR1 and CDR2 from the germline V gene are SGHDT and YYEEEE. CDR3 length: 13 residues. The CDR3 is CASSLGDFDTQYF. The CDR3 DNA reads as TGTGCCAGCAGCTTGGGGGATTTCGATACGCAGTATTTT.

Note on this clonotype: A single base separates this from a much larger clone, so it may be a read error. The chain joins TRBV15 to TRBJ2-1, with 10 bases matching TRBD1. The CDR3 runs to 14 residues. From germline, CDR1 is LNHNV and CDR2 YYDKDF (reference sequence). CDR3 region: CATSGDRGLGEQIF. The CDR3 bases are TGTGCCACCAGCGGGGACAGGGGATTAGGTGAGCAGATCTTC.

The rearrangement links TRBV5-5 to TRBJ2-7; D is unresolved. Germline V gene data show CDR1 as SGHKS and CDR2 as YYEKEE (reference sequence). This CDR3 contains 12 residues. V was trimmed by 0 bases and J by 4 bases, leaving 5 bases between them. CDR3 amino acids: CASSLVTYEQYV. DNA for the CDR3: TGTGCCAGCAGCTTGGTGACTTACGAGCAGTACGTC.

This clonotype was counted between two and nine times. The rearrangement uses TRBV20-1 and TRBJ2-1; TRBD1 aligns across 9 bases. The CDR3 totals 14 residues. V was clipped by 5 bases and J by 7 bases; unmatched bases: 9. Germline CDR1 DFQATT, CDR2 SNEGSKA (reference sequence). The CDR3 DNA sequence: TGCAGTGCTGTACCCGGGACAGGGAATAATGAGCAGTTCTTC. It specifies CSAVPGTGNNEQFF.

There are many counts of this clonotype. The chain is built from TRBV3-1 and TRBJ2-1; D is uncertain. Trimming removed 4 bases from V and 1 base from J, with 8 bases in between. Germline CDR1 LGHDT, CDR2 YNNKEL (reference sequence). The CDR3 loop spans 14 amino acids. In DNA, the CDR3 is TGTGCCAGCAGCCCCGAAGGTTCCTACAATGAGCAGTTCTTC. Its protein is CASSPEGSYNEQFF.

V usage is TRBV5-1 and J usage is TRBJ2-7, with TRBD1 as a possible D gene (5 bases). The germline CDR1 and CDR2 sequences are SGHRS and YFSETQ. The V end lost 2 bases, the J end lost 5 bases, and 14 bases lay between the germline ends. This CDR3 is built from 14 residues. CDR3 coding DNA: TGCGCCAGCAGCTTCTTAGGGGTCGGAAACGAGCAGTACTTC. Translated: CASSFLGVGNEQYF.

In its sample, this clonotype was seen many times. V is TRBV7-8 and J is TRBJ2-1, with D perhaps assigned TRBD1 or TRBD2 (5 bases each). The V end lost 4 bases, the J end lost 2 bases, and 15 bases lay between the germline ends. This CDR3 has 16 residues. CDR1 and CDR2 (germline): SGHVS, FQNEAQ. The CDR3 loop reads CASSWPGGVTYNEQFF. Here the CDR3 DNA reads TGTGCCAGCAGCTGGCCTGGGGGAGTTACCTACAATGAGCAGTTCTTC. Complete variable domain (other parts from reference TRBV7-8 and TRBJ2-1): GAGVSQSPRYKVAKRGQDVALRCDPISGHVSLFWYQQALGQGPEFLTYFQNEAQLDKSGLPSDRFFAERPEGSVSTLKIQRTQQEDSAVYLCASSWPGGVTYNEQFFGPGTRLTVL.

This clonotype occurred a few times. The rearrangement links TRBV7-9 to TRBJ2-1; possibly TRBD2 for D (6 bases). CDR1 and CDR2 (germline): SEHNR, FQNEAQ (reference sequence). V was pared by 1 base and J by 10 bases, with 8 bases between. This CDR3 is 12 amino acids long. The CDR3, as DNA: TGTGCCAGCAGCTTAGGTCTAGCGGAGCAGTTCTTC. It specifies CASSLGLAEQFF. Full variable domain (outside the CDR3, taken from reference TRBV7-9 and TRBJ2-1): DTGVSQNPRHKITKRGQNVTFRCDPISEHNRLYWYRQTLGQGPEFLTYFQNEAQLEKSRLLSDRFSAERPKGSFSTLEIQRTEQGDSAMYLCASSLGLAEQFFGPGTRLTVL.

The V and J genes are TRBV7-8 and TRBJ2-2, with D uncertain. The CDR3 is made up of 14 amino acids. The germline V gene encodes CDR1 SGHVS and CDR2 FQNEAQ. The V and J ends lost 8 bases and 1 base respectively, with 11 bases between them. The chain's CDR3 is CASPVGRNTGELFF. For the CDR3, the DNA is TGTGCCAGCCCCGTTGGGCGGAACACCGGGGAGCTGTTTTTT.

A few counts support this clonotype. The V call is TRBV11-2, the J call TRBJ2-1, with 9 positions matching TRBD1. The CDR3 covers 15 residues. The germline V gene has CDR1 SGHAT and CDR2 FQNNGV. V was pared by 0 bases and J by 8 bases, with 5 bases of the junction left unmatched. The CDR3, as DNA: TGTGCCAGCAGCTTAGAAGGGACAGGGTACGATGAGCAGTTCTTC. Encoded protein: CASSLEGTGYDEQFF.

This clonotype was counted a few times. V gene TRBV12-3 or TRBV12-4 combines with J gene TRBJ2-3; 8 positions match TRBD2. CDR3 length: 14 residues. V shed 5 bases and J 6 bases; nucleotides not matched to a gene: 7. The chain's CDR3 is CASSPGPGGDTQYF. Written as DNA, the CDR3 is TGTGCCAGCAGTCCGGGCCCGGGGGGGGATACGCAGTATTTT.

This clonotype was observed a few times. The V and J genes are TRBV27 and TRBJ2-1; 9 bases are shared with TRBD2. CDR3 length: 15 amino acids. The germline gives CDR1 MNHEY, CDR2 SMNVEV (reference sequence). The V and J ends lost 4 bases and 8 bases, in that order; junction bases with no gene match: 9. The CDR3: CASSSVREGWDEQFF. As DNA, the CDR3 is TGTGCCAGCAGTTCGGTGCGGGAGGGCTGGGATGAGCAGTTCTTC.

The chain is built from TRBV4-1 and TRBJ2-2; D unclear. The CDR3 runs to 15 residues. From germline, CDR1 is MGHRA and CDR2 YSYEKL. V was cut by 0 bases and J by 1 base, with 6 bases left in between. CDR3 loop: CASSQDPENTGELFF. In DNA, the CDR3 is TGCGCCAGCAGCCAAGATCCAGAGAACACCGGGGAGCTGTTTTTT.

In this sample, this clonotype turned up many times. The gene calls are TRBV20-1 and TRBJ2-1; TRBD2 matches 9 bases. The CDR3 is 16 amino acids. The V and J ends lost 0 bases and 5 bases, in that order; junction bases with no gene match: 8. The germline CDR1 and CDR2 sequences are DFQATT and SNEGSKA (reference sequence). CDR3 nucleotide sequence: TGCAGTGCTAGAGATCTAGTAGCGGGAGTGAACAATGAGCAGTTCTTC. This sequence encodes CSARDLVAGVNNEQFF.

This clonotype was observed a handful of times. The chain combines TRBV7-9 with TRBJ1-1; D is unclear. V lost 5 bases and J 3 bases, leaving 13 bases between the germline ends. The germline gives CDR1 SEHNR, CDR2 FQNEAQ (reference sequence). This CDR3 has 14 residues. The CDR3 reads CASSMTAGYTEAFF. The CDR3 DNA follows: TGTGCCAGCAGCATGACCGCGGGGTACACTGAAGCTTTCTTT.

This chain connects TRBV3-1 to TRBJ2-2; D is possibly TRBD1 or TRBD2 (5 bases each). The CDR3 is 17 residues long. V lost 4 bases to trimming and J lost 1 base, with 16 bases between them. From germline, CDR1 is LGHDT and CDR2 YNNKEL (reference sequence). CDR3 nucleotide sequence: TGTGCCAGCAGCCTACCGACGGGGCCACTGAACACCGGGGAGCTGTTTTTT. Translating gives CASSLPTGPLNTGELFF.

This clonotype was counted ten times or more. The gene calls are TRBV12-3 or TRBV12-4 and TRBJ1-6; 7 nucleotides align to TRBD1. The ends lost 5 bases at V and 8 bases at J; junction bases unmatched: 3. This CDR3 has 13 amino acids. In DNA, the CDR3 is TGTGCCAGCAGTACAGGGGAGGATTCACCCCTCCACTTT. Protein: CASSTGEDSPLHF.

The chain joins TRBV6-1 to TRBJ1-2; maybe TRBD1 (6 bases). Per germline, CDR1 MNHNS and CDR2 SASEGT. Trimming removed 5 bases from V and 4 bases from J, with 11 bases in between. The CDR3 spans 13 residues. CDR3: CASSPGGPYGYTF. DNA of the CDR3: TGTGCCAGCAGTCCCGGGGGGCCCTATGGCTACACCTTC.

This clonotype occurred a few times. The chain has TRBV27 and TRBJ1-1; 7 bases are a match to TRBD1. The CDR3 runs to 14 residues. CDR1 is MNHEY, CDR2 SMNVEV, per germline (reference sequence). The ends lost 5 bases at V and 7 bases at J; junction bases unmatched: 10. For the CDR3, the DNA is TGTGCCAGCAGTCTACACCGGGACAGAGGTGAAGCTTTCTTT. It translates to CASSLHRDRGEAFF.

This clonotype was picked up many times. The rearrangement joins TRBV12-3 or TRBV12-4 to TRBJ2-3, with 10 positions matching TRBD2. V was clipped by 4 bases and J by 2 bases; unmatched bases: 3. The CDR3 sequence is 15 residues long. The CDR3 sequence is CASSSSGSLTDTQYF. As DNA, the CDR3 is TGTGCCAGCAGTTCTAGCGGGAGCCTCACAGATACGCAGTATTTT.

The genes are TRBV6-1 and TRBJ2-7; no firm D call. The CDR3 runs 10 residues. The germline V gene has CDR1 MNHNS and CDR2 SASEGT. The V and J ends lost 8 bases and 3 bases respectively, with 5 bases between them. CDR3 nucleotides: TGTGCCAGCCTCGACTACGAGCAGTACTTC. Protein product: CASLDYEQYF.

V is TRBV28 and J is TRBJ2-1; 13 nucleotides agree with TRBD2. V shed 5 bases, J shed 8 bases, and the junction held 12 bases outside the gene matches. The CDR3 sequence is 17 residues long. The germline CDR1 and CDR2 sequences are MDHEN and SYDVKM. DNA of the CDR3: TGTGCCAGCAGTCCCGTTTTACTAGCGGGAGGGTTGGATGAGCAGTTCTTC. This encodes CASSPVLLAGGLDEQFF.

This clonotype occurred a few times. CDR3 in amino acids: CASSTTGVNEKLFF. In DNA form, the CDR3 reads TGTGCCAGCAGCACGACAGGCGTAAATGAAAAACTGTTTTTT. The gene calls are TRBV12-3 or TRBV12-4 and TRBJ1-4, with D tentatively TRBD1 (6 bases). The CDR3 consists of 14 residues. Trimming took 6 bases from V and 5 from J, leaving 13 bases between them.

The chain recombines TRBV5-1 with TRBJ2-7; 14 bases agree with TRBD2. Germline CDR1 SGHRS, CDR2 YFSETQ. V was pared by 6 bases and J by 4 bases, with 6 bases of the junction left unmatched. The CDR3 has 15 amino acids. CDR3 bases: TGCGCCAGCAAGGGGACTAGCGGGAGTAGGTACGAGCAGTACTTC. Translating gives CASKGTSGSRYEQYF.

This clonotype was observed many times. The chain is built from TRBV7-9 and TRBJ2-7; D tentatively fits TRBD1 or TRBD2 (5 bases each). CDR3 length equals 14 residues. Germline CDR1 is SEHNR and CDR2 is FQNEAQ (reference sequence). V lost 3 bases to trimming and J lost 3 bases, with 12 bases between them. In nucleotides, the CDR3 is TGTGCCAGCAGCTTCCCAGCGGACAACTACGAGCAGTACTTC. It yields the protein CASSFPADNYEQYF.